Detailed here is one T cell receptor (beta chain). This sample was taken from a study of blood T cell repertoires in COVID-19. Using immunoSEQ multiplex PCR, the repertoire was profiled, and TCRdb retains in-frame clones only, with some absent. The table has about 190,000 clones, 80% to 85% seen once. The CDR3 spans 16 residues. The ends lost 4 bases at V and 5 bases at J; junction bases unmatched: 12. In germline, CDR1 is SEHNR, CDR2 FQNEAQ (reference sequence). This chain joins TRBV7-9 and TRBJ2-5; TRBD1 agrees at 8 bases. Source material: peripheral blood. This clonotype was obtained from a human donor in a cohort sampled during active COVID-19. CDR3 in amino acids: CASSSASGTGGETQYF. The CDR3 DNA follows: TGTGCCAGCAGCTCAGCTTCCGGGACAGGAGGGGAGACCCAGTACTTC.